The clone carrying this TCR beta chain was observed once. This entry comes from a study of blood T cell repertoires in COVID-19. In the study overall: There were acute and convalescent COVID-19 samples, and they came from the United States, Italy and Spain. Sources were T cells, B-cell-depleted T cells, or PBMCs; the material itself was cDNA or gDNA.

The authors' processing: Reference gene primer amplification yielded estimated nucleated cell counts. This table comes from immunoSEQ multiplex PCR, and its TCRdb copy is limited to in-frame clones, with some not included. V, J and clone size reflect that table, while D and trimming were determined from the DNA. Here the sample spans tens of thousands of clones, roughly 87% being singletons. The origin of this receptor is a man aged 50 or older with active or convalescent COVID-19. The sample comprised peripheral blood.

Here the CDR3 reads CASSEWRSSYNEQFF. CDR3 sequence (DNA): TGTGCCAGCAGTGAATGGCGGAGCTCCTACAATGAGCAGTTCTTC. The rearrangement joins TRBV6-1 to TRBJ2-1; D not certain. V was pared by 2 bases and J by 0 bases, with 8 bases between. The CDR3 runs 15 residues. Germline CDR1 and CDR2: MNHNS and SASEGT.